Below, one T cell receptor (beta chain) is given with its context. Antigen: not known. The sample originates from a study of shared clonotypes between healthy human individuals. The study's findings and limits: The study found about 5% of naive CD4 clonotypes shared across four donors.

The method was immunoSEQ multiplex PCR; TCRdb's version includes in-frame clones alone and lacks a portion of them. The data contain hundreds of thousands of clones, approximately 96% of them singletons. Germline values: CDR1 MDHEN, CDR2 SYDVKM. The CDR3 runs to 15 residues. J lost 2 bases, V lost 7 bases, and 10 bases had no gene match. Naive-designated CD8 cells lacked CD45RO, were positively enriched for CCR7, and omitted terminally differentiated effector memory CD45RA+ cells. Donors were healthy HIV-negative adults without recent acute infections or vaccinations. The sample comprised naive CD8+ T cells sorted from blood. The receptor comes from a woman aged 25-40 years in good health. The genes are TRBV28 and TRBJ1-1, with 7 bases that match TRBD1. CDR3 in DNA: TGTGCCAGCAACTCTGGACAGGCGATTAACACTGAAGCTTTCTTT. Amino acids: CASNSGQAINTEAFF.